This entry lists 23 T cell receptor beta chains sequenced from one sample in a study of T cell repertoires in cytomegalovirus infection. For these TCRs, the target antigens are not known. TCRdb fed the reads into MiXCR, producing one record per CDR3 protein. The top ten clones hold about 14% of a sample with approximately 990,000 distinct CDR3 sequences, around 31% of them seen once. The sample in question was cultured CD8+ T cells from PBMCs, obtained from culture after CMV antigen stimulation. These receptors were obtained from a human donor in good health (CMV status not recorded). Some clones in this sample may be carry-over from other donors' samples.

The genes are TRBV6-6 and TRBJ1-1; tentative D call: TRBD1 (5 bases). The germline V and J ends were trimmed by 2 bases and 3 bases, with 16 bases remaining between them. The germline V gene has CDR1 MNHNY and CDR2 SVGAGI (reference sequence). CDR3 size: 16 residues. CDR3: CASSYGVRQFDTEAFF. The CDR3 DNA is TGTGCCAGCAGTTACGGGGTTAGACAGTTTGACACTGAAGCTTTCTTT.

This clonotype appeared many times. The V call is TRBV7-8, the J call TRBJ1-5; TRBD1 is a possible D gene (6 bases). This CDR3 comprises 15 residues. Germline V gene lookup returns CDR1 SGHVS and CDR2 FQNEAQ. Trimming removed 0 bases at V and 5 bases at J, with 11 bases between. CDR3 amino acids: CASSLAPGADQPQHF. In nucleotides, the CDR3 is TGTGCCAGCAGCTTAGCGCCGGGGGCGGATCAGCCCCAGCATTTT. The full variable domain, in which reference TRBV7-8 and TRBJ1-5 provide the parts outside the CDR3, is GAGVSQSPRYKVAKRGQDVALRCDPISGHVSLFWYQQALGQGPEFLTYFQNEAQLDKSGLPSDRFFAERPEGSVSTLKIQRTQQEDSAVYLCASSLAPGADQPQHFGDGTRLSIL.

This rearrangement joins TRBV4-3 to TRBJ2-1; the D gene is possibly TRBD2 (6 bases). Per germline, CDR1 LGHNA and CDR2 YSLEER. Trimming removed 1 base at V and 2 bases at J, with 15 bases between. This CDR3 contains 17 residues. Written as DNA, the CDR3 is TGCGCCAGCAGCCAAGCTGGGGCGGGGAGGACCTACAATGAGCAGTTCTTC. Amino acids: CASSQAGAGRTYNEQFF.

The CDR3 coding sequence is TGCAGCGTAAGGGACAACTATTATGGCTACACCTTC. Residues: CSVRDNYYGYTF. The chain employs TRBV29-1 and TRBJ1-2; D might be TRBD1 (6 bases). CDR1 and CDR2 from the germline V gene are SQVTM and ANQGSEA. V was shortened by 6 bases and J by 5 bases, with 13 bases between the two germline ends. The length of the CDR3 is 12 residues.

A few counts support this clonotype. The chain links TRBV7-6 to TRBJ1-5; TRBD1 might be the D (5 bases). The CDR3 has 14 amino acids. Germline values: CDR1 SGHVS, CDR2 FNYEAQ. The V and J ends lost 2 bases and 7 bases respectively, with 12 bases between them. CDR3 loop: CASSLMDRGQPQHF. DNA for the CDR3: TGTGCCAGCAGCTTAATGGACCGGGGGCAGCCCCAGCATTTT.

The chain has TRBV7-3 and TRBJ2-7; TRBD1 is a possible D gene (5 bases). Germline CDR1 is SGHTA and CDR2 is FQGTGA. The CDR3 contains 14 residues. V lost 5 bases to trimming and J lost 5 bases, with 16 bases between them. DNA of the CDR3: TGTGCCAGCAGCCTGGTAAGCAGGGCCCACGAGCAGTACGTC. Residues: CASSLVSRAHEQYV.

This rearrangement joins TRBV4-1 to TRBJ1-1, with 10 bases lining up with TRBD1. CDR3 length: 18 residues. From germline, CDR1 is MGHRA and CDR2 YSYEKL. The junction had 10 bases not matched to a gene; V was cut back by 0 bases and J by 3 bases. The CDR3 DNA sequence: TGCGCCAGCAGCCAAGATCGTCTCGGGACAGGGGAGGACACTGAAGCTTTCTTT. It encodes CASSQDRLGTGEDTEAFF.

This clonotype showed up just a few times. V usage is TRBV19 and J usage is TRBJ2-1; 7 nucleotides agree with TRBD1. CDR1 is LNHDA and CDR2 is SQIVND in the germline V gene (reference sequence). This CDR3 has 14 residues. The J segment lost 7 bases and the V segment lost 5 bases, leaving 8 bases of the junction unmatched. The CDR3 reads CASSSTGMRNEQFF. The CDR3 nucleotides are TGTGCCAGTAGTTCGACAGGGATGAGGAATGAGCAGTTCTTC.

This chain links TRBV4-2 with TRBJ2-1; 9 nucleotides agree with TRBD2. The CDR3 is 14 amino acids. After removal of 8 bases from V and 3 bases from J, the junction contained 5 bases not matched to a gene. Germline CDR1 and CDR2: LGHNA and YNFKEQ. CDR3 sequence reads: CASDLAGDYNEQFF. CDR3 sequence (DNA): TGTGCCAGCGACTTAGCGGGGGACTACAATGAGCAGTTCTTC.

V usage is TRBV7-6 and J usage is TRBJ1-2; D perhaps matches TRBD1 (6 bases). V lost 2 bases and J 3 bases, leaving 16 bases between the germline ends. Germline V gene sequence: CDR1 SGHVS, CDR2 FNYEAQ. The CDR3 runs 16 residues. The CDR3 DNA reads TGTGCCAGCAGCTTATTTAAGGCAGGGGTGGACTATGGCTACACCTTC. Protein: CASSLFKAGVDYGYTF. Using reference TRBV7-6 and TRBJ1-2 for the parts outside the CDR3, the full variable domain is GAGVSQSPRYKVTKRGQDVALRCDPISGHVSLYWYRQALGQGPEFLTYFNYEAQQDKSGLPNDRFSAERPEGSISTLTIQRTEQRDSAMYRCASSLFKAGVDYGYTFGSGTRLTVV.

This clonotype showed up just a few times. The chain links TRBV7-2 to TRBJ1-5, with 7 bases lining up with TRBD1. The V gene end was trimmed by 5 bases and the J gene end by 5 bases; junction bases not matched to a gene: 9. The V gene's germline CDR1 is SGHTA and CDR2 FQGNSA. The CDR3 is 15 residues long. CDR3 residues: CASSERTGVDQPQHF. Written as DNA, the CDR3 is TGTGCCAGCAGCGAAAGGACAGGAGTTGATCAGCCCCAGCATTTT.

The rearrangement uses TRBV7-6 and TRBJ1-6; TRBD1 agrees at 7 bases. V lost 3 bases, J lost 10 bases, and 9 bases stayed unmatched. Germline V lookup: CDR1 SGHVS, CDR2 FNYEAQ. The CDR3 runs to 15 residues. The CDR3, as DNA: TGTGCCAGCAGCTTCCGGACAGGAGGACAATCACCCCTCCACTTT. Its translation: CASSFRTGGQSPLHF.

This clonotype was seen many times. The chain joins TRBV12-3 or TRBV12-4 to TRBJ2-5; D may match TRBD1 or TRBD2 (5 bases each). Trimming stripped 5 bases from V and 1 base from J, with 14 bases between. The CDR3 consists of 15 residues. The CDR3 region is CASSAAGGGQETQYF. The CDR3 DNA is TGTGCCAGCAGTGCCGCGGGTGGGGGCCAAGAGACCCAGTACTTC.

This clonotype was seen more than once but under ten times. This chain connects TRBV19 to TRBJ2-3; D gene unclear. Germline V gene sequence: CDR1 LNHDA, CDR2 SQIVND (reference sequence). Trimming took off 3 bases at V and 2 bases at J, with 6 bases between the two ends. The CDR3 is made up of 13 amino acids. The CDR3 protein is CASSMEFTDTQYF. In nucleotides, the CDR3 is TGTGCCAGTAGTATGGAGTTCACAGATACGCAGTATTTT.

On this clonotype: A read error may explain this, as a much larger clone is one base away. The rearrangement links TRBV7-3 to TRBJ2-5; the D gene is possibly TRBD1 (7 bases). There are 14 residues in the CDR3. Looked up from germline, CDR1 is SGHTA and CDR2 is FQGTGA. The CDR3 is CANSSPAGGETQYF. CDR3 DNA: TGTGCCAACAGCTCCCCCGCAGGGGGGGAGACCCAGTACTTC.

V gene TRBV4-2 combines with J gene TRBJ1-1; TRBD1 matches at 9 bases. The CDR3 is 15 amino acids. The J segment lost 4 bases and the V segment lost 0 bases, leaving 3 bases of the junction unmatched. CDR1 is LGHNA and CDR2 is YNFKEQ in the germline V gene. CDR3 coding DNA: TGTGCCAGCAGCCAAGATGACAGGGGGTCCACTGAAGCTTTCTTT. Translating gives CASSQDDRGSTEAFF.

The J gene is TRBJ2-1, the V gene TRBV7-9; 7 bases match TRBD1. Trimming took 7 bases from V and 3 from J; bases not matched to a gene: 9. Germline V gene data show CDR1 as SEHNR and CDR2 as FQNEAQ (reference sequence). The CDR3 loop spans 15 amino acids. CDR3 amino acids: CASILWDSYYNEQFF. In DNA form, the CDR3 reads TGTGCCAGCATCCTTTGGGACAGTTACTACAATGAGCAGTTCTTC. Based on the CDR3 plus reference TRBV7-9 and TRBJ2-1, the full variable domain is DTGVSQNPRHKITKRGQNVTFRCDPISEHNRLYWYRQTLGQGPEFLTYFQNEAQLEKSRLLSDRFSAERPKGSFSTLEIQRTEQGDSAMYLCASILWDSYYNEQFFGPGTRLTVL.

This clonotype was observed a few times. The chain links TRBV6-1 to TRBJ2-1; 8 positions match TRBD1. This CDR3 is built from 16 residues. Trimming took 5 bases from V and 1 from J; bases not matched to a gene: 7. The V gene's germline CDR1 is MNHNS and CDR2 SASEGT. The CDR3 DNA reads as TGTGCCAGCAGTTTCCTGGGACAGGCATCCTACAATGAGCAGTTCTTC. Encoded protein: CASSFLGQASYNEQFF.

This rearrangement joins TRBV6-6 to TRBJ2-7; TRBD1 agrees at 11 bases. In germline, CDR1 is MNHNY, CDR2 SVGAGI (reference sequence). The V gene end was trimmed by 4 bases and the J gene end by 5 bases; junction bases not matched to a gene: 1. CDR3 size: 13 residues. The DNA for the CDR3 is TGTGCCAGCAGTTGGGACAGGGGGGACGAGCAGTACTTC. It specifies CASSWDRGDEQYF.

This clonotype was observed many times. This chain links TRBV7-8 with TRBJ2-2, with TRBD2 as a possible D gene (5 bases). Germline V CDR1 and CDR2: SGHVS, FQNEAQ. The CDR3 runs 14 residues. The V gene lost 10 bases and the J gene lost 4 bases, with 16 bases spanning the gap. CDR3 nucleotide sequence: TGTGCCAACGGAGGCATTCTGGGCACCGGGGAGCTGTTTTTT. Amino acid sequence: CANGGILGTGELFF.

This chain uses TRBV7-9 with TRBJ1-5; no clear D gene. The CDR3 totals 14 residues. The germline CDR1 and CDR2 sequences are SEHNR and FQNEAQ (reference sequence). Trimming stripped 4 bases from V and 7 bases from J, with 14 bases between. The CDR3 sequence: CASSSSYSGQPQHF. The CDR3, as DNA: TGTGCCAGCAGCTCCAGCTACTCCGGACAGCCCCAGCATTTT.

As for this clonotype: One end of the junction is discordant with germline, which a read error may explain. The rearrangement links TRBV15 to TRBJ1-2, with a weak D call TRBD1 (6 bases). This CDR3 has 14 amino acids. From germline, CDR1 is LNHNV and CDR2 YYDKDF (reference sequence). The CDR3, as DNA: TGTGTCACCAGCAGGGAAAGGGGGAACTATGGCTACACCTTC. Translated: CVTSRERGNYGYTF.

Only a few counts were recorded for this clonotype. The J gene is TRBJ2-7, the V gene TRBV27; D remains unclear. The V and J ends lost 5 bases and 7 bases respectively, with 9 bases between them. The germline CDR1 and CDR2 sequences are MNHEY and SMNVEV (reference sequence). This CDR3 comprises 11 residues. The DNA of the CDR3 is TGTGCCAGCAGTGGACCACGGGAGCAGTACTTC. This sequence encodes CASSGPREQYF.